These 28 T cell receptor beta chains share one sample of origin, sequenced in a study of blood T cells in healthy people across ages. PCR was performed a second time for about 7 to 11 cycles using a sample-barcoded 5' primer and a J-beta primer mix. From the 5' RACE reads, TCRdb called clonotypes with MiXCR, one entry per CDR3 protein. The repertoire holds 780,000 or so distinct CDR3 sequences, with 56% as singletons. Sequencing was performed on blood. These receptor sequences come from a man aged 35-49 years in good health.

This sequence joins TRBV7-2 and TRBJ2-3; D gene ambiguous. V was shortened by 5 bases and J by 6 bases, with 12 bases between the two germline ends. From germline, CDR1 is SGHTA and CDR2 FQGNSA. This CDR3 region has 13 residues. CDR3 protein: CASSPRIGDTQYF. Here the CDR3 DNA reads TGTGCCAGCAGCCCCCGCATCGGGGATACGCAGTATTTT.

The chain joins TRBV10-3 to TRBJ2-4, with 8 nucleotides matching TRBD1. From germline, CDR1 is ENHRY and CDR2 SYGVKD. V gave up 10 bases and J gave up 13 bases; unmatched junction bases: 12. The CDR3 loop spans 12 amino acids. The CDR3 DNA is TGTGCCACACAGGGGGTCGGGAATGAGCAGTACTTC. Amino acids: CATQGVGNEQYF.

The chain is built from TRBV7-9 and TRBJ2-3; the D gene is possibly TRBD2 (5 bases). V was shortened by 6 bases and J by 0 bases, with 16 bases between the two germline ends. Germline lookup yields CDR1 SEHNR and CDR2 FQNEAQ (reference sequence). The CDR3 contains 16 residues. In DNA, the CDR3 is TGTGCCAGCAGGCCCAGGTCGGGGTCTAGCACAGATACGCAGTATTTT. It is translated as CASRPRSGSSTDTQYF.

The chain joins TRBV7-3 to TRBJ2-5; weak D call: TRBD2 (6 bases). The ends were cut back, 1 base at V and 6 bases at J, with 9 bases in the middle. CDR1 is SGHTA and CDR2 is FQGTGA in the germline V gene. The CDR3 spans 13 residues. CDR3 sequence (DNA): TGTGCCAGCAGCTTAAGGGGAGGAAAGACCCAGTACTTC. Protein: CASSLRGGKTQYF.

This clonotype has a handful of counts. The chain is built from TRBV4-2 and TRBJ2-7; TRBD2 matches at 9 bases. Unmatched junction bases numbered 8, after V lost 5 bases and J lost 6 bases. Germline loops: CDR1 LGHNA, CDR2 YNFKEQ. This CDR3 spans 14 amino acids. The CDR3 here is CASSVSGSPIEQYF. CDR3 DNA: TGTGCCAGCAGCGTTAGCGGGAGTCCCATCGAGCAGTACTTC.

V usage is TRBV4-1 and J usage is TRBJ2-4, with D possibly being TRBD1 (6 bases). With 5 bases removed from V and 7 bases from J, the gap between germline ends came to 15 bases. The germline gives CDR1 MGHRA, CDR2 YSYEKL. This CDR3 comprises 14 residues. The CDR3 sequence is CASSSPGVGNIQYF. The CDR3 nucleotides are TGCGCCAGCAGCTCTCCAGGGGTTGGGAACATTCAGTACTTC.

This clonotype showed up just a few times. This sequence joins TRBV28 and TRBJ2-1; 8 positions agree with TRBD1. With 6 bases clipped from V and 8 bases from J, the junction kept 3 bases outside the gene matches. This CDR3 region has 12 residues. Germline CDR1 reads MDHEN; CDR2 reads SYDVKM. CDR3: CASSGQGDEQFF. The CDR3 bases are TGTGCCAGCAGCGGACAGGGCGATGAGCAGTTCTTC. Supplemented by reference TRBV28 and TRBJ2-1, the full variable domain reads DVKVTQSSRYLVKRTGEKVFLECVQDMDHENMFWYRQDPGLGLRLIYFSYDVKMKEKGDIPEGYSVSREKKERFSLILESASTNQTSMYLCASSGQGDEQFFGPGTRLTVL.

CDR3 sequence reads: CASSLVVGLAGGLGNEQFF. Here the CDR3 DNA reads TGTGCCAGCAGCTTAGTCGTGGGACTAGCGGGAGGGCTGGGGAATGAGCAGTTCTTC. The chain links TRBV11-2 to TRBJ2-1; 16 nucleotides match TRBD2. CDR1 is SGHAT, CDR2 FQNNGV, per germline. V lost 1 base to trimming and J lost 7 bases; unmatched junction nucleotides: 10. The CDR3 spans 19 residues.

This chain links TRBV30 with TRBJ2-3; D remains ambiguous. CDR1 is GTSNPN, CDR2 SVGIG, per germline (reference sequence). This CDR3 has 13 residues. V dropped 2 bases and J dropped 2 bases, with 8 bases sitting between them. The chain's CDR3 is CAWSIRITDTQYF. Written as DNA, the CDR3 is TGTGCCTGGAGTATCCGGATCACAGATACGCAGTATTTT. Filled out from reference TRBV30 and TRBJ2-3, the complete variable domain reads SQTIHQWPATLVQPVGSPLSLECTVEGTSNPNLYWYRQAAGRGLQLLFYSVGIGQISSEVPQNLSASRPQDRQFILSSKKLLLSDSGFYLCAWSIRITDTQYFGPGTRLTVL.

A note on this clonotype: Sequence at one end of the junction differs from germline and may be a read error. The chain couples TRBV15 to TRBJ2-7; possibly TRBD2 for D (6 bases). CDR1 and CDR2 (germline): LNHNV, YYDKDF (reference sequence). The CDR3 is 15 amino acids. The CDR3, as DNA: TGTGTCACCAGCATTTCCCGGACTATCCTTTACGAGCAGTACTTC. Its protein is CVTSISRTILYEQYF.

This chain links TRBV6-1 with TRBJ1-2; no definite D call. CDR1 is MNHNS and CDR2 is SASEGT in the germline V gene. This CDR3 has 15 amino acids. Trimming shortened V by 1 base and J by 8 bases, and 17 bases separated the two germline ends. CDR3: CASSEGPGLFYGYTF. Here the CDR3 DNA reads TGTGCCAGCAGTGAAGGTCCGGGTCTATTCTACGGCTACACCTTC.

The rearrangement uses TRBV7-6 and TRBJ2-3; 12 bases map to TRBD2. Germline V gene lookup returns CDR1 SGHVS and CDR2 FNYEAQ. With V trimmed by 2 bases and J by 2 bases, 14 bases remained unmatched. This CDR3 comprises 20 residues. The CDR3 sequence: CASSLHQGSASGRATDTQYF. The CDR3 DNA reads TGTGCCAGCAGCTTACATCAGGGCTCTGCTAGCGGGAGGGCCACAGATACGCAGTATTTT.

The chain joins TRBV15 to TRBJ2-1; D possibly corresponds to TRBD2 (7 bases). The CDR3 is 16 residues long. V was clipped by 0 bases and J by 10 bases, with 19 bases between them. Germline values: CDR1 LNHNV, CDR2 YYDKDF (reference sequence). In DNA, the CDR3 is TGTGCCACCAGCAGAGATGCGGGGGCAGGGCTCCACGAGCAGTTCTTC. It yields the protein CATSRDAGAGLHEQFF.

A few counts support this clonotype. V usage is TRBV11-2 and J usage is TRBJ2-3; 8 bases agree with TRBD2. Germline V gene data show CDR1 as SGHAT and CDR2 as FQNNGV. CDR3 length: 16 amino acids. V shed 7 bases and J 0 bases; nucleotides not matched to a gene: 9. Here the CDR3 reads CASTVRVAGSTDTQYF. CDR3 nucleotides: TGTGCCAGCACCGTACGGGTAGCGGGGAGCACAGATACGCAGTATTTT.

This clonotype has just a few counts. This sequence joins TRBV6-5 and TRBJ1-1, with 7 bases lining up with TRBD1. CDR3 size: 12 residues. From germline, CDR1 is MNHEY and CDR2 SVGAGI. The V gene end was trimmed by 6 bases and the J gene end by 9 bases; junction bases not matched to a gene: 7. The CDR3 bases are TGTGCCAGCAGGACAGGGTCCTTTCAAGCTTTCTTT. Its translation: CASRTGSFQAFF.

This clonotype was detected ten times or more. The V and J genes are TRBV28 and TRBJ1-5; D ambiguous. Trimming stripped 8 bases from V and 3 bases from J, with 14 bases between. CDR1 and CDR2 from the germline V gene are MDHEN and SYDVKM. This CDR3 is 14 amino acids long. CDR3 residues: CASEIVGSNQPQHF. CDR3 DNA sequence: TGTGCCAGCGAGATTGTGGGGTCCAATCAGCCCCAGCATTTT.

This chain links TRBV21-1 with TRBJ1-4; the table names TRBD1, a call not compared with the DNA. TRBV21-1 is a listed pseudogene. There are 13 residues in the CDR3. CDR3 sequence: CASSGGPDEKLFF. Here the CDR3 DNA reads TGTGCCAGCAGCGGGGGCCCGGATGAAAAACTGTTTTTT.

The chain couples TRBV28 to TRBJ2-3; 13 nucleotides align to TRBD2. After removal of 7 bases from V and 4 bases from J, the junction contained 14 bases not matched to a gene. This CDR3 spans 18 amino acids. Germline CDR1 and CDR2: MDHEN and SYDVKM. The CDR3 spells CASNPGGLAGYGADTQYF. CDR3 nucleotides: TGTGCCAGCAATCCAGGGGGACTAGCGGGGTATGGGGCAGATACGCAGTATTTT. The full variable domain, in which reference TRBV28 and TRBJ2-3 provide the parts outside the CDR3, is DVKVTQSSRYLVKRTGEKVFLECVQDMDHENMFWYRQDPGLGLRLIYFSYDVKMKEKGDIPEGYSVSREKKERFSLILESASTNQTSMYLCASNPGGLAGYGADTQYFGPGTRLTVL.

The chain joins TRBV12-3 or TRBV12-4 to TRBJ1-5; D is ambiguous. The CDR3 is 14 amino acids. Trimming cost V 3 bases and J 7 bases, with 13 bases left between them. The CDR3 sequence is CASSFRTRGQPQHF. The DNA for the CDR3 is TGTGCCAGCAGTTTTCGTACACGGGGACAGCCCCAGCATTTT.

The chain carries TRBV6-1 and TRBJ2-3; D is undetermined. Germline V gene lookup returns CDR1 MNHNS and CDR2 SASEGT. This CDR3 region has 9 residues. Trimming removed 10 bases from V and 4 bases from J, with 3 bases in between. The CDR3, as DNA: TGTGCCACCTCAGATACGCAGTATTTT. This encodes CATSDTQYF.

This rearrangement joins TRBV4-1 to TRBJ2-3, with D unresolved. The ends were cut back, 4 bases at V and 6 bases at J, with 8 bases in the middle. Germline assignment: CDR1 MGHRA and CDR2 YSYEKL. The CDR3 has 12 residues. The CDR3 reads CASSPRMDTQYF. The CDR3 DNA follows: TGCGCCAGCAGCCCCAGGATGGATACGCAGTATTTT.

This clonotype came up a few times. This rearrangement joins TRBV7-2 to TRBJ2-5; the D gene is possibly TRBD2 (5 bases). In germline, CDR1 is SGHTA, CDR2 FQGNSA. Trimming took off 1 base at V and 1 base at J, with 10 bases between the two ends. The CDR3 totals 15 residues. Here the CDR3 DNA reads TGTGCCAGCAGCTTAGGGGGTGCGGGCCAAGAGACCCAGTACTTC. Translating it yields CASSLGGAGQETQYF.

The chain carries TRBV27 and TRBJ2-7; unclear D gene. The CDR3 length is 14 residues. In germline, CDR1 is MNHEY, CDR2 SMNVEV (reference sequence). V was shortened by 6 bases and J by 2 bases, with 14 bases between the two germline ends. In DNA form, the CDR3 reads TGTGCCAGCAGCCAACGAGAGACCCCCTACGAGCAGTACTTC. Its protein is CASSQRETPYEQYF.

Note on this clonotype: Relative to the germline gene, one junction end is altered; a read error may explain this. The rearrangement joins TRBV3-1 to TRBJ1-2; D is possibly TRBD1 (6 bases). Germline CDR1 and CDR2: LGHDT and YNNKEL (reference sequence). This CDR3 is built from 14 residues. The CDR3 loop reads CASSRKDSNNGYTF. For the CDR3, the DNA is TGTGCCAGCAGTCGAAAGGACAGTAACAATGGCTACACCTTC.

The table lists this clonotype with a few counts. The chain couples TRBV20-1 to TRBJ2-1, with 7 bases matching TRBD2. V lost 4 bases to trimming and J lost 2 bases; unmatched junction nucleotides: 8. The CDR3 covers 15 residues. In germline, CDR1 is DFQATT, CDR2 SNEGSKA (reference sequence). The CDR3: CSATVTGGPYNEQFF. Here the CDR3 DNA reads TGCAGTGCTACCGTAACGGGGGGACCCTACAATGAGCAGTTCTTC.

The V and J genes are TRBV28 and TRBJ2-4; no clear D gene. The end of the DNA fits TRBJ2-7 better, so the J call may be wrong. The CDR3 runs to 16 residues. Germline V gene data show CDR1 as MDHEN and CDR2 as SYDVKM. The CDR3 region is CASSALTEYQSYEQYF. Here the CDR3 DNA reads TGTGCCAGCAGTGCCCTGACTGAGTACCAATCCTACGAGCAGTACTTC.

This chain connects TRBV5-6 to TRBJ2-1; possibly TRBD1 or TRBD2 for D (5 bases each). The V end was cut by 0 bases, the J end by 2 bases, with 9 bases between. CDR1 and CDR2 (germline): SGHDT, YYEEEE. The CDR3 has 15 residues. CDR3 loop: CASSLDGGPYNEQFF. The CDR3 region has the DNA TGTGCCAGCAGCTTGGATGGGGGACCCTACAATGAGCAGTTCTTC.

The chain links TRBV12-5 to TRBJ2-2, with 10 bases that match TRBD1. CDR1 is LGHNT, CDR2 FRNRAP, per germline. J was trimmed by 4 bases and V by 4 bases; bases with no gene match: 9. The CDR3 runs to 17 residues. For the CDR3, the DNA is TGTGCTAGTGGTTGGACCGGACAGGGGGTAGTCACCGGGGAGCTGTTTTTT. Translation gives CASGWTGQGVVTGELFF.